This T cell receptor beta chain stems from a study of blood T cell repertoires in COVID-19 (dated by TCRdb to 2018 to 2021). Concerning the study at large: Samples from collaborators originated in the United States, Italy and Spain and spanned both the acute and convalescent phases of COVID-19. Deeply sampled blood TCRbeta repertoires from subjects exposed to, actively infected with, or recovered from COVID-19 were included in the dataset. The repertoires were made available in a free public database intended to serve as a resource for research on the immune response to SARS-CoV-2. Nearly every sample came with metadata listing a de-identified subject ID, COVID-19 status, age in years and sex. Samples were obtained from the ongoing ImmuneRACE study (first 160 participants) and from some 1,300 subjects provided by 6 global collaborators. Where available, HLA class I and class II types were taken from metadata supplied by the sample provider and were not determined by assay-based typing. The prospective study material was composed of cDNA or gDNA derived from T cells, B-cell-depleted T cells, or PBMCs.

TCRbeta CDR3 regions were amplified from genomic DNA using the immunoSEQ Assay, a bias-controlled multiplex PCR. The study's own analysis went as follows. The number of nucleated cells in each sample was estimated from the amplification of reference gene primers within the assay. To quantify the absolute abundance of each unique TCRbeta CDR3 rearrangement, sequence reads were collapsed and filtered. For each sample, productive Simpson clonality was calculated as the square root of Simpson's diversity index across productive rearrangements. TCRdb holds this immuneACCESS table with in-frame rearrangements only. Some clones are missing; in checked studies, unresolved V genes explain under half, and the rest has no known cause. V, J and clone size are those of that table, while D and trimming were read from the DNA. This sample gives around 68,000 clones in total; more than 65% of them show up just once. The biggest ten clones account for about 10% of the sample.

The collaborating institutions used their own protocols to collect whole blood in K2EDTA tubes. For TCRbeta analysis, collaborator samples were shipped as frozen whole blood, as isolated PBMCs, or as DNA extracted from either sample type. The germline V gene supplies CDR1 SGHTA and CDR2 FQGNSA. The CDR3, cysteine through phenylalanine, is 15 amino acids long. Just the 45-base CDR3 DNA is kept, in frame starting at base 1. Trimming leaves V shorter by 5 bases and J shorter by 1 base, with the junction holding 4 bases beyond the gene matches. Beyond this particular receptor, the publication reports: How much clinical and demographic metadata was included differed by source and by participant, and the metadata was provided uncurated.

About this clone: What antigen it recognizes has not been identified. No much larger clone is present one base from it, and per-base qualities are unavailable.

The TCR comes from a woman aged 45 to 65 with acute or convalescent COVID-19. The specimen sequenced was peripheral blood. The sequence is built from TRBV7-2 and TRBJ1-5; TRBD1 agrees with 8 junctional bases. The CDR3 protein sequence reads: CASSQTGGSNQPQHF. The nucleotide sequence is TGTGCCAGCAGCCAAACAGGGGGAAGCAATCAGCCCCAGCATTTT.